This T cell receptor (beta chain) was found in a study of long-term antiretroviral therapy in people with HIV. Study conclusions and caveats: Whichever time point was examined, clones expanded before ART dominated the repertoire. Someone took the blood between the mid-2000s and the late 2010s, maybe while older ART regimens were in use.

Comment on this clone: Its antigen remains unknown.

Cryopreserved PBMC, at roughly 0.85-11 million per sample, were present before DNA extraction. The CDR3 consists of 14 residues. In germline, CDR1 is SNHLY, CDR2 FYNNEI. The ends lost 4 bases at V and 3 bases at J; junction bases unmatched: 5. With survey level as its setting, the immunoSEQ assay was v3.0. Produced via immunoSEQ multiplex PCR; TCRdb's table is partial and in-frame only. The sample shows some 30,000 clones, roughly 87% of them seen only once. This chain uses TRBV2 with TRBJ2-7, with 8 bases that match TRBD1. Here the sequenced sample was unsorted PBMCs, taken 2 years after starting antiretroviral therapy. The source is a man aged 50 or older with HIV. CDR3 protein: CASSVGDRGYEQYF. The DNA for the CDR3 is TGTGCCAGCAGTGTTGGCGACAGGGGCTACGAGCAGTACTTC.